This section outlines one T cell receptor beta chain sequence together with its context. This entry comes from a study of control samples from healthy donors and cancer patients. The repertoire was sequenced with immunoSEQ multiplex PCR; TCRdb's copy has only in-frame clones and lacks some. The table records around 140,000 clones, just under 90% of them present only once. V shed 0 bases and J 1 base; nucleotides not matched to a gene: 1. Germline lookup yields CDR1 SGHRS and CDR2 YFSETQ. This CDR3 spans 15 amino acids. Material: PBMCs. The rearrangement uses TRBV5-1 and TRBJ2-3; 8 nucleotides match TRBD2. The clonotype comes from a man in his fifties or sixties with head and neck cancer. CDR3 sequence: CASSLELAGTDTQYF. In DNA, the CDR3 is TGCGCCAGCAGCTTGGAACTAGCGGGCACAGATACGCAGTATTTT.